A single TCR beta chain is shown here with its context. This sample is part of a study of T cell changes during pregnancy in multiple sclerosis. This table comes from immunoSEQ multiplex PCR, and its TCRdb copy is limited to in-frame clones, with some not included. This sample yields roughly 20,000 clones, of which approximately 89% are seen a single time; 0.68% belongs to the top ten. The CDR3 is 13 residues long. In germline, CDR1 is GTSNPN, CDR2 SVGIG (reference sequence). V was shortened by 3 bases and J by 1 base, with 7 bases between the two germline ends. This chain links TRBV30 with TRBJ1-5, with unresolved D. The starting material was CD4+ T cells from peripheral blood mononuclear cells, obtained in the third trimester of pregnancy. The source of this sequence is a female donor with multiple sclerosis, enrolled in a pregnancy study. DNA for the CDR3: TGTGCCTGGAGCAGAGGGAGCAATCAGCCCCAGCATTTT. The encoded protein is CAWSRGSNQPQHF.